This T cell receptor beta chain appears in the sequencing data of a study of T-cell reconstitution after alpha-beta-depleted transplantation in children. General study findings and limits: Most T-cell counts and diversity one year after the transplant came from T cells that were newly produced.

The CDR3 runs to 16 residues. The V gene's germline CDR1 is SGHRS and CDR2 YFSETQ. V gave up 2 bases and J gave up 5 bases, with 14 bases separating them. Worth noting for this clonotype: Its antigen is not identified.

For TCRbeta, the library was prepared with unique molecular identifiers. TCRdb re-derived calls from the PCR reads in MiXCR, one entry per CDR3 protein. The sample consists of around 300,000 distinct CDR3 sequences, around 7.3% of them appearing once. This specimen was peripheral blood, taken 360 days after TCRalphabeta/CD19-depleted stem cell transplant. The J gene is TRBJ1-6, the V gene TRBV5-1; D possibly corresponds to TRBD1 (6 bases). The receptor comes from a female patient between 2 and 15 years old who had a stem cell transplant for Fanconi anemia, so the T cells may come from the graft donor. This CDR3 reads CASSFTGTPNNSPLHF. As DNA, the CDR3 is TGCGCCAGCAGCTTTACCGGGACACCCAATAATTCACCCCTCCACTTT.